The entry that follows covers one T cell receptor beta chain sequence. Its antigen is unidentified. The CDR3 spans 12 residues. Germline V lookup: CDR1 MNHNS, CDR2 SASEGT. V was trimmed by 7 bases and J by 6 bases, leaving 12 bases between them. These data come from a study of shared clonotypes between healthy human individuals. Broader study findings: Tissue TCR repertoires likely differ from these blood-only repertoires.

TCRdb's copy holds only in-frame clones and misses some; the assay was immunoSEQ multiplex PCR. The data hold 2 million to 2.5 million clones, with roughly 93% observed a single time. The sequence derives from a young man in good health. Some clones in this sample may be carry-over from other donors' samples. Sequencing was carried out using naive CD4+ T cells from PBMCs. Specified subset: CD45RA+ positively selected. V usage is TRBV6-1 and J usage is TRBJ1-1, with D possibly being TRBD1 (6 bases). The CDR3 sequence: CASIRGRAEAFF. DNA of the CDR3: TGTGCCAGCATTAGGGGGAGAGCTGAAGCTTTCTTT.